The present T cell receptor beta chain was sequenced within a study of cytomegalovirus exposure and HLA in healthy donors. PCR amplification relied on 60 Vbeta primers (plus 13 Jbeta primers). Only in-frame clones appear in the TCRdb table, and some are missing; sequencing was by immunoSEQ multiplex PCR. The sample yields roughly 100,000 clones, roughly 85% seen once. Sequencing was done on a sample of PBMCs. The clonotype was recovered from a middle-aged man in good health and CMV-seronegative.

CDR3 nucleotides: TGCGCCAGCAGCTTGGGGGTGTCGGGAAACTATGGCTACACCTTC. This codes for CASSLGVSGNYGYTF. The V call is TRBV5-1, the J call TRBJ1-2; D is uncertain. V dropped 0 bases and J dropped 2 bases, with 11 bases sitting between them. The V gene's germline CDR1 is SGHRS and CDR2 YFSETQ. This CDR3 is built from 15 residues.